The clone carrying this T cell receptor beta chain showed up many times. Its target is unknown. Library preparation for TCR beta used quantitative 5'-RACE with molecular barcodes. TCRdb independently ran MiXCR on the 5' RACE reads; one entry per CDR3 protein. The data show roughly 91,000 distinct CDR3 sequences, about 8.5% seen once. These data are taken from a study of CD8 T cells in ankylosing spondylitis. Study results and limitations: What seemed typical of ankylosing spondylitis blood was a TCR beta motif built from under 10 highly homologous variants. Significant enrichment of disease-linked clones was reported in matched ankylosing spondylitis synovial fluid.

From germline, CDR1 is SGHRS and CDR2 YFSETQ. V was pared by 0 bases and J by 4 bases, with 3 bases of the junction left unmatched. The CDR3 covers 15 residues. This clonotype was obtained from a male donor with ankylosing spondylitis or in good health (not recorded which). Material for sequencing was blood, either unsorted or a sorted T cell fraction (not recorded which). The J gene is TRBJ2-3, the V gene TRBV5-1, with 9 nucleotides matching TRBD2. CDR3 amino acids: CASSLVAGEADTQYF. The CDR3 DNA follows: TGCGCCAGCAGCTTGGTAGCGGGAGAGGCAGATACGCAGTATTTT.